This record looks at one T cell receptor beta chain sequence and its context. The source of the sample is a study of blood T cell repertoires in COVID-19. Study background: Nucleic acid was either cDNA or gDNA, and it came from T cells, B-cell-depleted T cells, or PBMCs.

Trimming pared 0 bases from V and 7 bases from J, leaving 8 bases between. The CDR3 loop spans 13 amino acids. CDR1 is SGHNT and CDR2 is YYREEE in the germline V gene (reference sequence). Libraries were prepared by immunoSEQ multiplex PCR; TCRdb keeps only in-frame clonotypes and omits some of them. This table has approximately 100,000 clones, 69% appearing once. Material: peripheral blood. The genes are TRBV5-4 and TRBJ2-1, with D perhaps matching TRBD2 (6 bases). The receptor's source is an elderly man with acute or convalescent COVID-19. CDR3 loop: CASSLARGNEQFF. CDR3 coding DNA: TGTGCCAGCAGCTTGGCCCGGGGGAATGAGCAGTTCTTC. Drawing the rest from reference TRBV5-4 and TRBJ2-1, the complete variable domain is ETGVTQSPTHLIKTRGQQVTLRCSSQSGHNTVSWYQQALGQGPQFIFQYYREEENGRGNFPPRFSGLQFPNYSSELNVNALELDDSALYLCASSLARGNEQFFGPGTRLTVL.